A selection of T cell receptor beta chains follows, all from one sample in a study of tumor and adjacent non-tumor tissue in lung cancer. TCRdb redid the calling of the multiplex PCR reads with MiXCR, one entry per CDR3 protein. The data show about 80,000 distinct CDR3 sequences, approximately 78% seen once. The sequenced material came from distant non-tumor lung tissue. All receptors derive from a man between 60 and 70 years old with non-small cell lung cancer. Each CDR3 is given with its conserved first and last residue. A D gene is named only where the DNA matches it firmly. The size of a clone is reported for some rows only, either as once, few or many, or as a class for expanded clones.

d_call j_call clone_size v_call cdr3_aa cdr3_nt
NA TRBJ2-2 NA TRBV11-3 CARSLGIITNTGELFF TGTGCCAGGAGCTTAGGTATCATTACGAACACCGGGGAGCTGTTTTTT
NA TRBJ2-6 NA TRBV11-3 CAIGAGANVLTF TGTGCCATTGGGGCTGGAGCCAACGTCTTGACTTTC
NA TRBJ2-1 NA TRBV20-1 CSARGRAYEQFF TGTAGTGCTAGGGGCAGGGCCTATGAGCAGTTCTTC
TRBD2 TRBJ2-3 many TRBV6-6 CASSYSAGLGDTQYF TGTGCCAGCAGTTACTCAGCGGGACTAGGGGATACGCAGTATTTT
NA TRBJ1-2 NA TRBV5-8 CPSSLGRTVYGYTF TGTCCCAGCAGCTTGGGCCGGACCGTGTATGGCTACACCTTC
NA TRBJ2-1 NA TRBV6-5 CANSYSKQRIYNEQFF TGTGCCAACAGTTACTCGAAACAGAGAATCTACAATGAGCAGTTCTTC
NA TRBJ2-4 NA TRBV11-3 CASSLGGGLGNIQYF TGTGCCAGCAGCTTAGGAGGGGGGCTAGGCAACATTCAGTACTTC
NA TRBJ1-1 NA TRBV7-9 CTSSLMGNTEAFF TGTACCAGCAGCTTAATGGGAAACACTGAAGCTTTCTTT
TRBD1 TRBJ2-7 many TRBV4-3 CASSQDRYGTGSEQYF TGCGCCAGCAGCCAAGATAGATACGGGACAGGGAGCGAGCAGTACTTC
TRBD1 TRBJ2-1 NA TRBV20-1 CSAPHPQGVNGHFF TGCAGTGCTCCCCACCCACAGGGGGTCAATGGGCATTTCTTC
TRBD1 TRBJ1-6 NA TRBV11-3 CASSAPDRSPLHF TGTGCCAGCAGCGCCCCGGACAGGTCACCCCTCCACTTT
NA TRBJ2-7 NA TRBV20-1 CRAQTVTYDQYF TGCAGAGCTCAGACAGTTACCTACGATCAGTACTTT
NA TRBJ2-2 NA TRBV5-1 CASSQLRNTGELFF TGCGCCAGCAGCCAACTAAGGAACACCGGGGAGCTGTTTTTT
TRBD2 TRBJ2-3 medium-sized TRBV4-1 CASSHQLAGTDTQYF TGCGCCAGCAGCCATCAACTAGCGGGGACAGATACGCAGTATTTT
NA TRBJ1-3 NA TRBV11-2 CASSLDTDRESGNTLYF TGTGCCAGTAGCCTGGACACCGATCGTGAATCTGGAAACACCTTATATTTT
TRBD1 TRBJ1-2 NA TRBV20-1 CSARTGEGDYGYTF TGCAGTGCTAGGACAGGGGAGGGCGACTATGGCTACACCTTC
NA TRBJ2-3 once TRBV9 CASSVAGTSTDTQYF TGTGCCAGCAGCGTAGCGGGGACTAGCACAGATACGCAGTATTTT